The TCR beta chain described here comes from a study of blood T cell repertoires in COVID-19. The CDR3 spans 17 residues. The germline V gene encodes CDR1 SGHRS and CDR2 YFSETQ. Losses at the gene ends were 4 bases for V and 3 bases for J; bases not matched to a gene: 9. The assay was immunoSEQ multiplex PCR, and TCRdb's table has in-frame clones only and misses some. The sample shows fewer than 350,000 clones, around 85% of them seen only once. The receptor's source is a woman aged 25 to 39 who had been exposed to COVID-19. The chain carries TRBV5-1 and TRBJ2-7, with TRBD2 identical over 14 bases. Sequencing was performed on PBMCs or T cells enriched from blood (not recorded which). This CDR3 reads CASSTGLAGGPYYEQYF. CDR3 coding DNA: TGCGCCAGCAGCACTGGACTAGCGGGAGGCCCATACTACGAGCAGTACTTC.